A single T cell receptor beta chain is shown here with its context. Everyone who took part was about 18 to 89 years old, and they came from about 25 US areas. The data are from a study of blood T cell repertoires in COVID-19. Study overall: Italy, Spain and the United States were the sources of the convalescent and acute COVID-19 samples. The cDNA or gDNA used as material had been derived from T cells, B-cell-depleted T cells, or PBMCs.

The authors' processing: The assay estimated nucleated cells by amplifying reference gene primers. Here immunoSEQ multiplex PCR was the method, and the copy in TCRdb shows in-frame clones only, minus some. V and J calls and clone size come straight from that table; D and trimming were deduced from the DNA. The sample records about 440,000 clones, about 90% being singletons. Trimming removed 2 bases at V and 2 bases at J, with 7 bases between. This CDR3 spans 13 amino acids. Germline V gene sequence: CDR1 MGHRA, CDR2 YSYEKL. V and J are TRBV4-1 and TRBJ2-7; the D gene is possibly TRBD2 (5 bases). The TCR was taken from a woman between 18 and 29 years old with acute COVID-19. The sequencing input was PBMCs or T cells enriched from blood (not recorded which). The chain's CDR3 is CASSQPTTYEQYF. In DNA form, the CDR3 reads TGCGCCAGCAGCCAACCGACTACCTACGAGCAGTACTTC.